These T cell receptor beta chains were read from a single sample in a study of long-term antiretroviral therapy in people with HIV. Libraries were prepared by immunoSEQ multiplex PCR; TCRdb keeps only in-frame clonotypes and omits some of them. This table holds fewer than 25,000 clones, roughly 86% found once. The sequenced sample was unsorted PBMCs, obtained 1.8 years before starting antiretroviral therapy. The receptor source for this set is a man between 45 and 60 years old with HIV. Each CDR3 is given with its conserved first and last residue. D genes are given only for firm matches. Not all rows give a size; the values are once, few, many and, for expanded clones, a class.

J,size,V,D,CDR3,DNA
TRBJ2-1,NA,TRBV5-6,TRBD2,CASSSGTSLSEQFF,TGTGCCAGCAGCTCCGGGACTAGCTTGAGTGAGCAGTTCTTC
TRBJ2-6,medium-sized,TRBV30,NA,CACSLPGFRPGSGANVLTF,TGTGCCTGTTCCCTCCCGGGTTTTCGCCCCGGCTCTGGGGCCAACGTCCTGACTTTC
TRBJ2-1,NA,TRBV10-1,TRBD2,CASSRSGAPGDEQFF,TGCGCCAGCAGTAGAAGCGGGGCCCCCGGGGATGAGCAGTTCTTC
TRBJ2-7,NA,TRBV7-2,TRBD2,CASSLRTSGGPTISYEQYF,TGTGCCAGCAGCTTACGAACTAGCGGGGGGCCGACGATCTCCTACGAGCAGTACTTC
TRBJ2-5,NA,TRBV5-1,NA,CASSLDRRETQYF,TGCGCCAGCAGCTTGGACAGGAGGGAGACCCAGTACTTC
TRBJ1-2,NA,TRBV6-1,NA,CASSDGIPTYGYTF,TGTGCCAGCAGTGACGGAATCCCCACATATGGCTACACCTTC
TRBJ1-1,NA,TRBV15,NA,CATSRDAPETGNTEAFF,TGTGCCACCAGCAGAGATGCCCCCGAGACAGGGAACACTGAAGCTTTCTTT
TRBJ2-7,few,TRBV11-2,TRBD1,CASSPGGHYEQYF,TGTGCCAGCAGCCCAGGGGGCCACTACGAGCAGTACTTC
TRBJ1-6,NA,TRBV2,NA,CASSEVGGFSYNSPLHF,TGTGCCAGCAGTGAAGTTGGGGGCTTCTCCTATAATTCACCCCTCCACTTT
TRBJ2-5,NA,TRBV29-1,NA,CSVLKGGGYETQYF,TGCAGCGTTTTGAAGGGTGGGGGTTACGAGACCCAGTACTTC
TRBJ2-5,NA,TRBV7-3,NA,CASSLTGGETQYF,TGTGCCAGCAGCTTAACAGGGGGAGAGACCCAGTACTTC
TRBJ2-1,NA,TRBV19,TRBD1,CASSNVFRGEQFF,TGTGCCAGTAGTAATGTCTTCAGGGGGGAGCAGTTCTTC
TRBJ2-7,NA,TRBV11-2,NA,CASSPSGESSYEQYF,TGTGCCAGCAGCCCCTCTGGGGAAAGCTCCTACGAGCAGTACTTC
TRBJ1-2,NA,TRBV29-1,NA,CSVVGQLTNYGYTF,TGCAGCGTTGTAGGTCAGCTCACTAACTATGGCTACACCTTC
TRBJ2-2,NA,TRBV19,NA,CASSMRLAENTGELFF,TGTGCCAGTAGTATGAGGCTAGCAGAGAACACCGGGGAGCTGTTTTTT
TRBJ2-5,NA,TRBV6-5,NA,CASGNYQETQYF,TGTGCCAGTGGGAACTACCAAGAGACCCAGTACTTC
TRBJ2-1,NA,TRBV2,NA,CASSQLAFNEQFF,TGTGCCAGCTCCCAACTAGCTTTCAATGAGCAGTTCTTC
TRBJ2-5,NA,TRBV5-1,TRBD2,CASSLGGLAGGETQYF,TGCGCCAGCAGCTTGGGAGGACTAGCGGGGGGTGAGACCCAGTACTTC
TRBJ2-2,NA,TRBV19,TRBD2,CASSRIAGVNTGELFF,TGTGCCAGTAGTAGAATAGCGGGGGTGAACACCGGGGAGCTGTTTTTT
TRBJ2-2,NA,TRBV9,NA,CASSVDLRRSNTGELFF,TGTGCCAGCAGCGTGGATCTCAGGCGGTCGAACACCGGGGAGCTGTTTTTT
TRBJ2-7,NA,TRBV5-6,TRBD2,CASSVLSGRSTYEQYF,TGTGCCAGCAGCGTGCTTAGCGGGAGGTCTACCTACGAGCAGTACTTC
TRBJ2-7,NA,TRBV19,NA,CASSPANTYEQYF,TGTGCCAGTAGTCCCGCCAATACCTACGAGCAGTACTTC
TRBJ2-1,NA,TRBV7-7,NA,CASSPAISYNEQFF,TGTGCTAGCAGTCCAGCTATATCCTACAATGAGCAGTTCTTC
TRBJ2-7,NA,TRBV5-1,NA,CASSLTGAYEQYF,TGCGCCAGCAGCTTGACGGGAGCATACGAGCAGTACTTC
TRBJ2-3,NA,TRBV6-4,TRBD2,CASSLSGIPDTQYF,TGTGCCAGCAGCCTAAGCGGGATCCCAGATACGCAGTATTTT
TRBJ1-1,NA,TRBV29-1,TRBD1,CSVDGQGAGFRIF,TGCAGCGTTGACGGACAGGGGGCCGGGTTTCGTATCTTT
TRBJ1-6,few,TRBV5-1,NA,CASSLAGQGGSPLHF,TGCGCCAGCAGCTTGGCGGGGCAGGGTGGTTCACCCCTCCACTTT
TRBJ2-1,NA,TRBV9,TRBD2,CASSVGGRGVTYNEQFF,TGTGCCAGCAGCGTAGGCGGGAGGGGGGTCACCTACAATGAGCAGTTCTTC
TRBJ2-1,few,TRBV7-9,TRBD2,CASSLKREDFYNEQFF,TGTGCCAGCAGTCTCAAGCGGGAGGACTTCTACAATGAGCAGTTCTTC
TRBJ1-1,NA,TRBV30,NA,CAWSRTLVTEAFF,TGTGCCTGGAGTCGTACGTTGGTCACTGAAGCTTTCTTT
TRBJ1-2,NA,TRBV7-9,NA,CASSLEWTAYTF,TGTGCCAGCAGCTTAGAATGGACAGCTTACACCTTC